The clone carrying this T cell receptor beta chain was seen once. Its antigen is still unknown. One junction end disagrees with the germline gene, perhaps due to a read error. TCRdb processed the 5' RACE reads anew with MiXCR; each CDR3 protein has one entry. The sample consists of about 470,000 distinct CDR3 sequences, about 20% of them appearing once. This specimen belongs to a study of T-cell memory formation after mild COVID-19. Study-wide background: TCR clustering was largely donor specific. General study results and limits: A balance of CD4 and CD8 characterized clones contracting day 15 to 85, whereas later expanders leaned CD4+. A subset of responding clones appeared in pre-infection memory, suggesting cross-reactive memory joined. CM and EM subsets held most contracting CD4+ clones; EMRA held CD8+ ones.

This clonotype was sampled from an adult woman who had mild COVID-19 (a few samples of this study predate the infection). Cell type and time point are not known. The sequenced sample consisted of PBMCs or a T cell subset sorted from them (not recorded which).

In DNA form, the CDR3 reads TGTGCCAGCAGCGCGGGACACTGGAACACCGGGGAGCTGATTTTT. It is translated as CASSAGHWNTGELIF. The rearrangement links TRBV7-2 to TRBJ2-2; D possibly uses TRBD1 or TRBD2 (6 bases each). CDR1 and CDR2 (germline): SGHTA, FQGNSA. The CDR3 has 15 residues.